The 27 T cell receptor beta chains presented below share a single source sample, sequenced in a study of CD8 T cells in Susac syndrome. It was with random hexamers that 0.5 to 1 ug RNA was reverse transcribed. TCRdb independently ran MiXCR on the immunoSEQ multiplex PCR reads; one entry per CDR3 protein. The top ten hold approximately 0.9% of the sample, which has 65,000 to 95,000 distinct CDR3 sequences, 94% seen once. The sequencing input was CD8+ T cells from PBMCs. Receptors were obtained from a human donor with Susac syndrome.

The V call is TRBV10-3, the J call TRBJ2-2; 8 bases line up with TRBD1. Trimming took 0 bases from V and 7 from J; bases not matched to a gene: 4. The CDR3 runs 15 residues. CDR1 is ENHRY, CDR2 SYGVKD, per germline. CDR3 loop: CAISESTGANGELFF. The CDR3 DNA is TGTGCCATCAGTGAGTCGACAGGGGCTAACGGGGAGCTGTTTTTT.

The rearrangement joins TRBV2 to TRBJ2-2; perhaps TRBD1 as D (6 bases). V lost 7 bases, J lost 1 base, and 7 bases lay in between. The CDR3 is made up of 13 amino acids. Germline values: CDR1 SNHLY, CDR2 FYNNEI. DNA of the CDR3: TGTGCCAGCATGGACAGGAACACCGGGGAGCTGTTTTTT. Protein: CASMDRNTGELFF.

The chain uses TRBV13 and TRBJ2-2; 10 bases line up with TRBD1. Trimming cost V 5 bases and J 6 bases; bases outside gene matches: 9. This CDR3 contains 16 residues. In germline, CDR1 is PRHDT, CDR2 FYEKMQ (reference sequence). Here the CDR3 reads CASSPETGGNAGELFF. The CDR3 bases are TGTGCCAGCAGCCCTGAGACAGGGGGCAATGCCGGGGAGCTGTTTTTT.

This chain connects TRBV29-1 to TRBJ2-7; D not certain. Trimming cost V 3 bases and J 2 bases, with 11 bases left between them. The CDR3 covers 13 residues. Germline lookup yields CDR1 SQVTM and CDR2 ANQGSEA. DNA of the CDR3: TGCAGCGTTGATGGCGATGCGACCTACGAGCAGTACTTC. The encoded protein is CSVDGDATYEQYF.

This clonotype is a singleton in its sample. This chain links TRBV7-8 with TRBJ1-5; no reliable D call. Trimming removed 2 bases from V and 9 bases from J, with 23 bases in between. The germline CDR1 and CDR2 sequences are SGHVS and FQNEAQ. The CDR3 spans 17 residues. CDR3 nucleotide sequence: TGTGCCAGCAGCTTAATGGGGTCAACCGGGCCCCTTAGGCCCCAGCATTTT. Translation: CASSLMGSTGPLRPQHF.

The chain combines TRBV30 with TRBJ1-1; tentative D call: TRBD1 (5 bases). V shed 1 base and J shed 11 bases, with 23 bases lying between them. Per the germline V gene, CDR1 is GTSNPN and CDR2 is SVGIG (reference sequence). The CDR3 length is 15 residues. The CDR3 coding sequence is TGTGCCTGGAGTGAATTTGCCGGGACGGCCTTAAGTGCTTTCTTT. Protein: CAWSEFAGTALSAFF.

The chain has TRBV11-1 and TRBJ2-1, with 9 nucleotides matching TRBD2. This CDR3 comprises 17 residues. Germline CDR1 is SGHAT and CDR2 is FQDESV (reference sequence). V lost 2 bases, J lost 8 bases, and 13 bases stayed unmatched. CDR3 sequence: CASSLTSSGTIWDEQFF. Written as DNA, the CDR3 is TGTGCCAGCAGCTTAACCTCTAGCGGGACAATCTGGGATGAGCAGTTCTTC.

The chain recombines TRBV10-3 with TRBJ1-1; D may be TRBD1 (5 bases). The CDR3 runs to 13 residues. Germline-derived CDR1 and CDR2 are ENHRY and SYGVKD. V was trimmed by 6 bases and J by 10 bases, leaving 18 bases between them. For the CDR3, the DNA is TGTGCCATCAGGCCAGAGGGGCCCTGGGGAGCTTTCTTT. It yields the protein CAIRPEGPWGAFF.

This chain joins TRBV28 and TRBJ2-7; 10 bases fit TRBD1. With V trimmed by 6 bases and J by 2 bases, 7 bases remained unmatched. Per germline, CDR1 MDHEN and CDR2 SYDVKM. The CDR3 totals 15 residues. The CDR3 protein is CASSQTGTGAYEQYF. In DNA, the CDR3 is TGTGCCAGCAGCCAAACCGGGACAGGGGCCTACGAGCAGTACTTC.

The chain recombines TRBV5-6 with TRBJ2-5; 11 bases map to TRBD1. The CDR3 extends over 14 amino acids. V trimming: 6 bases; J trimming: 6 bases; junction bases outside the gene matches: 7. CDR1 is SGHDT and CDR2 is YYEEEE in the germline V gene. In DNA form, the CDR3 reads TGTGCCAGCACTCCCGGACAGGGGGCAAAGACCCAGTACTTC. Protein sequence: CASTPGQGAKTQYF.

The chain employs TRBV30 and TRBJ2-3, with TRBD2 matching 12 bases. CDR3 size: 14 residues. The V gene's germline CDR1 is GTSNPN and CDR2 SVGIG (reference sequence). Unmatched junction bases numbered 3, after V lost 5 bases and J lost 3 bases. Here the CDR3 reads CAWLAGGTTDTQYF. For the CDR3, the DNA is TGTGCCTGGCTAGCGGGAGGGACGACAGATACGCAGTATTTT.

This clonotype was counted between two and nine times. The chain uses TRBV30 and TRBJ2-1; no clear D gene. This CDR3 is 13 amino acids long. CDR1 and CDR2 (germline): GTSNPN, SVGIG (reference sequence). V was clipped by 3 bases and J by 6 bases, with 12 bases between them. The CDR3 is CAWSIKEGNEQFF. The CDR3 DNA reads as TGTGCCTGGAGCATAAAAGAAGGCAATGAGCAGTTCTTC.

The chain carries TRBV5-4 and TRBJ2-2, with D uncertain. The CDR3 totals 13 residues. Trimming cost V 4 bases and J 7 bases, with 11 bases left between them. Germline lookup yields CDR1 SGHNT and CDR2 YYREEE (reference sequence). The CDR3 DNA sequence: TGTGCCAGCAGCGTTACCGAAGACGGGGAGCTGTTTTTT. Residues: CASSVTEDGELFF. The full variable domain, completed using reference TRBV5-4 and TRBJ2-2, is ETGVTQSPTHLIKTRGQQVTLRCSSQSGHNTVSWYQQALGQGPQFIFQYYREEENGRGNFPPRFSGLQFPNYSSELNVNALELDDSALYLCASSVTEDGELFFGEGSRLTVL.

This clonotype was seen just once. J is TRBJ2-1 and V is TRBV5-6; no definite D call. Trimming took 6 bases from V and 6 from J, leaving 13 bases between them. Germline V gives CDR1 SGHDT, CDR2 YYEEEE. The CDR3 extends over 13 amino acids. CDR3 protein: CASITPVSNEQFF. CDR3 nucleotides: TGTGCCAGCATTACGCCTGTCAGCAATGAGCAGTTCTTC.

The rearrangement links TRBV7-8 to TRBJ1-5; no definite D call. This CDR3 has 15 residues. Per the germline V gene, CDR1 is SGHVS and CDR2 is FQNEAQ. The V and J ends lost 3 bases and 4 bases respectively, with 13 bases between them. This CDR3 is CASSLMGTQNQPQHF. Here the CDR3 DNA reads TGTGCCAGCAGCTTGATGGGAACTCAGAATCAGCCCCAGCATTTT.

On this clonotype: A junction boundary mismatches the germline segment, possibly from a read error. The CDR3 DNA is TGTGCTAGCAGCTTAGGGGAGGATGATACGCAGTATTTT. Residues: CASSLGEDDTQYF. The V call is TRBV7-7, the J call TRBJ2-3; TRBD2 might be the D (6 bases). The CDR3 totals 13 residues. Germline V CDR1 and CDR2: SSHAT, FNYEAQ (reference sequence).

J is TRBJ1-1 and V is TRBV3-1, with D perhaps matching TRBD1 (5 bases). This CDR3 contains 16 residues. V dropped 0 bases and J dropped 3 bases, with 14 bases sitting between them. Germline CDR1 and CDR2: LGHDT and YNNKEL (reference sequence). The chain's CDR3 is CASSQDTRGGYTEAFF. The CDR3 DNA reads as TGTGCCAGCAGCCAAGACACTCGTGGGGGGTACACTGAAGCTTTCTTT.

This rearrangement joins TRBV12-3 or TRBV12-4 to TRBJ2-2, with no clear D. The CDR3 consists of 12 residues. The V gene lost 8 bases and the J gene lost 0 bases, with 4 bases spanning the gap. The CDR3 DNA reads TGTGCCAGCGGTACGAACACCGGGGAGCTGTTTTTT. The encoded protein is CASGTNTGELFF.

The V and J genes are TRBV6-5 and TRBJ2-1; D might be TRBD2 (5 bases). Germline V gene lookup returns CDR1 MNHEY and CDR2 SVGAGI. Trimming left V 4 bases short and J 7 bases short, with 23 bases between. The CDR3 has 17 amino acids. Here the CDR3 DNA reads TGTGCCAGCAGTTCAGCCGGACCCCACCCGCCGGGGAATGAGCAGTTCTTC. It specifies CASSSAGPHPPGNEQFF.

This chain uses TRBV12-3 or TRBV12-4 with TRBJ1-4; D unclear. The CDR3 extends over 13 amino acids. Trimming removed 4 bases at V and 7 bases at J, with 10 bases between. Here the CDR3 reads CASSSFGSEKLFF. CDR3 nucleotides: TGTGCCAGCAGTTCCTTCGGGAGTGAAAAACTGTTTTTT.

The V and J genes are TRBV4-3 and TRBJ2-5; D remains ambiguous. The CDR3 runs 15 residues. CDR1 LGHNA and CDR2 YSLEER come from the germline V gene. The V end was cut by 0 bases, the J end by 5 bases, with 13 bases between. The CDR3 protein is CASSQDFGFKETQYF. The CDR3 nucleotides read TGCGCCAGCAGCCAAGATTTCGGTTTTAAGGAGACCCAGTACTTC.

This sequence joins TRBV7-9 and TRBJ1-4; perhaps TRBD1 as D (6 bases). Germline V CDR1 and CDR2: SEHNR, FQNEAQ (reference sequence). V was trimmed by 7 bases and J by 7 bases, leaving 16 bases between them. This CDR3 is built from 14 residues. CDR3 in amino acids: CASIRGGGFEKLFF. The DNA of the CDR3 is TGTGCCAGCATTCGCGGAGGGGGATTTGAAAAACTGTTTTTT.

This chain links TRBV4-3 with TRBJ2-7; 9 nucleotides match TRBD1. V shed 0 bases and J 3 bases; nucleotides not matched to a gene: 21. Germline values: CDR1 LGHNA, CDR2 YSLEER. The CDR3 covers 21 residues. CDR3 nucleotide sequence: TGCGCCAGCAGCCAAGATCGGGTTTGGGGTGGGTTGACAGGGGGTAACTACGAGCAGTACTTC. Amino acids: CASSQDRVWGGLTGGNYEQYF.

This chain connects TRBV12-3 or TRBV12-4 to TRBJ2-6, with unresolved D. The V gene lost 3 bases and the J gene lost 0 bases, with 6 bases spanning the gap. The CDR3 has 15 residues. In nucleotides, the CDR3 is TGTGCCAGCAGTTTTAAGCCCTCTGGGGCCAACGTCCTGACTTTC. Its protein product is CASSFKPSGANVLTF.

The chain employs TRBV27 and TRBJ2-1, with D perhaps being TRBD1 or TRBD2 (5 bases each). Looked up from germline, CDR1 is MNHEY and CDR2 is SMNVEV (reference sequence). This CDR3 has 13 amino acids. Trimming removed 10 bases at V and 5 bases at J, with 15 bases between. Written as DNA, the CDR3 is TGTGCCACCGGGGACCTATTAGACAATGAGCAGTTCTTC. Translation gives CATGDLLDNEQFF.

This clonotype was counted once. The gene calls are TRBV12-3 or TRBV12-4 and TRBJ2-1; no clear D. V dropped 5 bases and J dropped 7 bases, with 9 bases sitting between them. The CDR3 has 12 amino acids. CDR3 nucleotides: TGTGCCAGCAGTCTCACGCGGAATGAGCAGTTCTTC. The encoded protein is CASSLTRNEQFF.

This rearrangement joins TRBV12-3 or TRBV12-4 to TRBJ1-5, with D possibly matching TRBD1 (5 bases). The CDR3 is 16 residues long. The V gene lost 1 base and the J gene lost 4 bases, with 14 bases spanning the gap. This CDR3 reads CASSLGRQGSNQPQHF. The CDR3 region has the DNA TGTGCCAGCAGTTTAGGGAGGCAGGGCAGTAATCAGCCCCAGCATTTT.